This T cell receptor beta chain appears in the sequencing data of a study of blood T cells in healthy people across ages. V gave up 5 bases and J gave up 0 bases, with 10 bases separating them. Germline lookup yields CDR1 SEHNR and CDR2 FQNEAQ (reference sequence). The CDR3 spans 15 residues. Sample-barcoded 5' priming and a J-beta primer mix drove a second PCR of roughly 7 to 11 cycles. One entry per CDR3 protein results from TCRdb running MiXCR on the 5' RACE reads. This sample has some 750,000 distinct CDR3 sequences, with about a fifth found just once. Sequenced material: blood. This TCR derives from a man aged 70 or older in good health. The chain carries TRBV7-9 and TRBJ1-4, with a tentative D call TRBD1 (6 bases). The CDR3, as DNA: TGTGCCAGCAGCGCCAAGGGGGCAACTAATGAAAAACTGTTTTTT. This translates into CASSAKGATNEKLFF.